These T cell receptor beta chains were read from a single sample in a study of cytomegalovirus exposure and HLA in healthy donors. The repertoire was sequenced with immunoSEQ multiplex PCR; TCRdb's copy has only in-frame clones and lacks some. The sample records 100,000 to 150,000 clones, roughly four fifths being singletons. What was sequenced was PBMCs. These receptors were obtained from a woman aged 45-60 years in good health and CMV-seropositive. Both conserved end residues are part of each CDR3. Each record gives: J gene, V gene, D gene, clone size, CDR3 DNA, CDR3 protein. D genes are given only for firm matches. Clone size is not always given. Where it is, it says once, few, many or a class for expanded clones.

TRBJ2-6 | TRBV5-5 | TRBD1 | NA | TGTGCCAGCAGCGTCCGGGACAGGAGCTCTGGGGCCAACGTCCTGACTTTC | CASSVRDRSSGANVLTF
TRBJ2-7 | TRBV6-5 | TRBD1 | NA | TGTGCCAGCAGTTATATACGGACAGGGAGCGGAGAGCAGTACTTC | CASSYIRTGSGEQYF
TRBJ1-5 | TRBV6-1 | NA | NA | TGTGCCAGCAGTGCGCCCGCGTCGGGCAATCAGCCCCAGCATTTT | CASSAPASGNQPQHF
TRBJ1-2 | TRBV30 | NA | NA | TGTGCCTGGAGTGAAGGAGATGGCTACACCTTC | CAWSEGDGYTF
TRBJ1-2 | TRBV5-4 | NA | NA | TGTGCCAGCAGGCCGCGGGGGGTTAACTATGGCTACACCTTC | CASRPRGVNYGYTF
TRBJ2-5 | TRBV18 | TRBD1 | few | TGTGCCAGCTCACCAGGGACAGGGCAAGAGACCCAGTACTTC | CASSPGTGQETQYF
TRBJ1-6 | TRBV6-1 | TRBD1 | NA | TGTGCCAGCAGGAGGGGACAGGATAATTCACCCCTCCACTTT | CASRRGQDNSPLHF
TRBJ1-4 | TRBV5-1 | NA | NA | TGCGCCAGCAGCACGGCAGGGTCAACTAATGAAAAACTGTTTTTT | CASSTAGSTNEKLFF
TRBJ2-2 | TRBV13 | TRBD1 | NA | TGTGCCAGCAGCTTATTGACAGGGGCATGGGACTCGGACACCGGGGAGCTGTTTTTT | CASSLLTGAWDSDTGELFF
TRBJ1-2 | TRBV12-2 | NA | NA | TGTGCAAGTCGCTTAGCCGATCAAGACAGGGTAAACTATGGCTACACCTTC | CASRLADQDRVNYGYTF
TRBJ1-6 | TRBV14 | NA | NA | TGTGCCAGCAGCCACGGTGGTTCGGCACCCCTCCACTTT | CASSHGGSAPLHF
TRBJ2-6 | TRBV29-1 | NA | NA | TGCAGCTTCTTCCCGAGTGGGGCCAACGTCCTGACTTTC | CSFFPSGANVLTF
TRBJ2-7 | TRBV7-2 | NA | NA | TGTGCCAGCAGCTTAGTTTCCTTCGGCTACGAGCAGTACTTC | CASSLVSFGYEQYF
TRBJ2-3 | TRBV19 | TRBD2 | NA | TGTGCCAGTAGTATAGAGGGAGCGGGGGCCGGCACAGATACGCAGTATTTT | CASSIEGAGAGTDTQYF
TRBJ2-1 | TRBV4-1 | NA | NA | TGCGCCAGCAGCCAAGGATTCGGGGACTCCTACAATGAGCAGTTCTTC | CASSQGFGDSYNEQFF
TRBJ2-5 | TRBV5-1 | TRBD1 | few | TGCGCCAGCCGGAAGGGACAGACTGAGACCCAGTACTTC | CASRKGQTETQYF
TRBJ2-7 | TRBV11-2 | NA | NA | TGTGCCAGCAGCCACAACGAGCAGTACTTC | CASSHNEQYF
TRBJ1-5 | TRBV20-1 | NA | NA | TGCAGTGCCCTCAATCAGCCCCAGCATTTT | CSALNQPQHF
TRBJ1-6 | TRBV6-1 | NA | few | TGTGCCAGCAGCCGAGTGGGGGTACAGGGCCAACCCCTCCACTTT | CASSRVGVQGQPLHF
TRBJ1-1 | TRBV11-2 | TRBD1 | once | TGTGCCAGCAGCACCGGGACAGGGGTCGACCGGATCACTGAAGCTTTCTTT | CASSTGTGVDRITEAFF
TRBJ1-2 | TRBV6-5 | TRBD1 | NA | TGTGCCAGCAGTTACGCGACAGGGAACTATGGCTACACCTTC | CASSYATGNYGYTF
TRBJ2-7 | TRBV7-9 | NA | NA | TGTGCCAGCAGCTTAGGTCCGGAGCAGTACTTC | CASSLGPEQYF
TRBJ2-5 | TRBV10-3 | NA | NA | TGTGCCATCAGTGAGTCTAAAGAGACCCAGTACTTC | CAISESKETQYF
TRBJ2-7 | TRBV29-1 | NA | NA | TGCAGCGTCGGGCGGGGACCCATCTACGAGCAGTACTTC | CSVGRGPIYEQYF
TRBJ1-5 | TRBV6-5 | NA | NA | TGTGCCAGCAGGGGGACATTAGGGTGGGATCAGCCCCAGCATTTT | CASRGTLGWDQPQHF
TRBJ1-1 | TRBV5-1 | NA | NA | TGCGCCAGCAGCTTGGAAGTAAGGGCAGGGCGTGGCACTGAAGCTTTCTTT | CASSLEVRAGRGTEAFF
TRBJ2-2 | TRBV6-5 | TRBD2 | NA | TGTGCCAGTGAGCGGGGAGGCACCGGGGAGCTGTTTTTT | CASERGGTGELFF
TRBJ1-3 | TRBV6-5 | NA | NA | TGTGCCAGCAGGGGCCTTTCTGGAAACACCATATATTTT | CASRGLSGNTIYF
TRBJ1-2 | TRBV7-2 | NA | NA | TGTGCCAGCAGCTTAGCTCCTCGGCAGGGCCCCCCTAACTATGGCTACACCTTC | CASSLAPRQGPPNYGYTF
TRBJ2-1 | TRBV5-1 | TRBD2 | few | TGCGCCAGCAGACCTAGGGATAGCGGGTACAATGAGCAGTTCTTC | CASRPRDSGYNEQFF
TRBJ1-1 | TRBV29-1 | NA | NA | TGCAGCGCGGGGGGCACTGAAGCTTTCTTT | CSAGGTEAFF